The clone carrying this TCR beta chain was detected ten times or more. Antigen unknown. Via MiXCR, TCRdb re-called the 5' RACE reads, giving one row per CDR3 protein. The table lists about 440,000 distinct CDR3 sequences, around 20% of them singletons. This entry is derived from a study of T-cell memory formation after mild COVID-19. Whole-study results and caveats: Contracting clones localized mainly to CM and EM when CD4+ and mainly to EMRA when CD8+. Some responding clones appeared in pre-infection memory, suggesting cross-reactive memory joined.

With 5 bases removed from V and 1 base from J, the gap between germline ends came to 8 bases. The CDR3 runs 13 residues. The sample comprised PBMCs or a T cell subset sorted from them (not recorded which). The receptor was derived from an adult woman who had mild COVID-19 (a few samples of this study predate the infection). Cell type and time point are not known. The chain links TRBV12-3 or TRBV12-4 to TRBJ2-5; D may match TRBD1 or TRBD2 (5 bases each). The DNA for the CDR3 is TGTGCCAGCAGTGCCGGGACCCAAGAGACCCAGTACTTC. It is translated as CASSAGTQETQYF.